Presented here are 25 T cell receptor beta chains from one specimen sequenced in a study of blood T cell repertoires in COVID-19. The data were produced by immunoSEQ multiplex PCR, yet TCRdb's version contains in-frame clones alone and is incomplete. The sample includes some 260,000 clones, around 90% of them seen just once. Specimen: peripheral blood. The receptors originated from a human donor in a cohort sampled during active COVID-19.

The chain uses TRBV12-3 or TRBV12-4 and TRBJ2-7, with 7 bases fitting TRBD2. This CDR3 spans 13 amino acids. V shed 7 bases and J 2 bases; nucleotides not matched to a gene: 5. In DNA, the CDR3 is TGTGCCAGCAATGCTGGGGGGGCCTACGAGCAGTACTTC. Amino acid sequence: CASNAGGAYEQYF.

The V and J genes are TRBV30 and TRBJ1-1; TRBD1 agrees at 8 bases. This CDR3 spans 17 amino acids. Germline-derived CDR1 and CDR2 are GTSNPN and SVGIG (reference sequence). Trimming at V came to 3 bases and at J to 1 base, leaving 13 bases not matched to a gene. The CDR3 region is CAWRGKPGQAQNTEAFF. The CDR3 DNA is TGTGCCTGGAGGGGGAAACCGGGACAGGCGCAGAACACTGAAGCTTTCTTT. Combining the CDR3 with reference TRBV30 and TRBJ1-1 gives the whole variable domain SQTIHQWPATLVQPVGSPLSLECTVEGTSNPNLYWYRQAAGRGLQLLFYSVGIGQISSEVPQNLSASRPQDRQFILSSKKLLLSDSGFYLCAWRGKPGQAQNTEAFFGQGTRLTVV.

This chain connects TRBV4-2 to TRBJ2-7; the match to TRBD2 covers 12 bases. V shed 4 bases and J 5 bases; nucleotides not matched to a gene: 15. This CDR3 region has 18 residues. Germline CDR1 LGHNA, CDR2 YNFKEQ. The CDR3 loop reads CASSLGLAGTTELHEQYF. The CDR3 nucleotides read TGTGCCAGCAGCCTCGGACTAGCGGGGACAACCGAGCTCCACGAGCAGTACTTC.

This chain uses TRBV4-1 with TRBJ2-7, with a possible D match to TRBD1 (5 bases). Per germline, CDR1 MGHRA and CDR2 YSYEKL. Trimming removed 4 bases from V and 0 bases from J, with 16 bases in between. The CDR3 totals 16 residues. The CDR3 spells CASSLAGPSSSYEQYF. The DNA for the CDR3 is TGCGCCAGCAGCCTAGCAGGGCCCTCTTCCTCCTACGAGCAGTACTTC.

This chain connects TRBV2 to TRBJ1-5; TRBD1 is a possible D gene (5 bases). The germline CDR1 and CDR2 sequences are SNHLY and FYNNEI. This CDR3 spans 17 amino acids. V was clipped by 6 bases and J by 7 bases, with 25 bases between them. The CDR3 region is CASSSGRRGTRGQPQHF. As DNA, the CDR3 is TGTGCCAGCAGCAGTGGCCGTCGAGGGACTAGGGGACAGCCCCAGCATTTT.

The chain uses TRBV12-3 or TRBV12-4 and TRBJ2-5; no reliable D call. V dropped 3 bases and J dropped 5 bases, with 4 bases sitting between them. This CDR3 is 11 amino acids long. The CDR3 here is CASSLAETQYF. The CDR3, as DNA: TGTGCCAGCAGTTTGGCCGAGACCCAGTACTTC.

This chain's CDR3 is CASSFGLAGAQPLSEQYF. CDR3 DNA sequence: TGTGCCAGCAGTTTCGGACTAGCGGGGGCGCAACCTCTCTCCGAGCAGTACTTC. J is TRBJ2-7 and V is TRBV5-4, with 13 bases fitting TRBD2. Germline CDR1 is SGHNT and CDR2 is YYREEE (reference sequence). CDR3 size: 18 residues. V was clipped by 5 bases and J by 6 bases; unmatched bases: 17.

This rearrangement joins TRBV19 to TRBJ1-1; D unclear. Trimming left V 1 base short and J 5 bases short, with 8 bases between. This CDR3 spans 13 amino acids. Looked up from germline, CDR1 is LNHDA and CDR2 is SQIVND (reference sequence). CDR3 protein: CASSIGSETEAFF. CDR3 coding DNA: TGTGCCAGTAGTATAGGGTCGGAGACTGAAGCTTTCTTT.

This rearrangement joins TRBV7-8 to TRBJ1-3, with 8 nucleotides matching TRBD1. The junction had 4 bases not matched to a gene; V was cut back by 5 bases and J by 4 bases. Germline CDR1 is SGHVS and CDR2 is FQNEAQ. The CDR3 contains 14 residues. CDR3 loop: CASSPRGRGNTIYF. The CDR3, as DNA: TGTGCCAGCAGCCCCAGGGGGCGCGGAAACACCATATATTTT. Using reference TRBV7-8 and TRBJ1-3 for the parts outside the CDR3, the full variable domain is GAGVSQSPRYKVAKRGQDVALRCDPISGHVSLFWYQQALGQGPEFLTYFQNEAQLDKSGLPSDRFFAERPEGSVSTLKIQRTQQEDSAVYLCASSPRGRGNTIYFGEGSWLTVV.

This clone was seen more than once but under ten times. The chain carries TRBV11-2 and TRBJ1-5; 7 bases align to TRBD1. The CDR3 consists of 16 residues. Germline CDR1 reads SGHAT; CDR2 reads FQNNGV. The junction had 3 bases not matched to a gene; V was cut back by 1 base and J by 0 bases. This CDR3 reads CASSLGRGYSNQPQHF. The CDR3 DNA reads TGTGCCAGCAGCTTAGGCAGGGGGTATAGCAATCAGCCCCAGCATTTT.

This chain uses TRBV30 with TRBJ1-2; tentative D call: TRBD1 (5 bases). V lost 1 base to trimming and J lost 3 bases, with 9 bases between them. The CDR3 is 13 residues long. CDR1 and CDR2 from the germline V gene are GTSNPN and SVGIG (reference sequence). The CDR3 DNA sequence: TGTGCCTGGAGTGGGGGCGCTTACTATGGCTACACCTTC. This translates into CAWSGGAYYGYTF.

J is TRBJ1-1 and V is TRBV18; tentative D call: TRBD1 (6 bases). CDR1 is KGHSH and CDR2 is LQKENI in the germline V gene. The CDR3 covers 16 residues. The V end lost 6 bases, the J end lost 1 base, and 18 bases lay between the germline ends. CDR3 in DNA: TGTGCCAGCTCTCACACCCGAGACAGGAGGAACACTGAAGCTTTCTTT. Its translation: CASSHTRDRRNTEAFF.

The V gene is TRBV5-4, the J gene TRBJ1-1, with TRBD1 as a possible D gene (6 bases). V was clipped by 0 bases and J by 5 bases, with 11 bases between them. The CDR3 runs to 14 residues. The germline V gene encodes CDR1 SGHNT and CDR2 YYREEE (reference sequence). CDR3 sequence reads: CASSLAGVWTEAFF. The DNA for the CDR3 is TGTGCCAGCAGCTTGGCAGGGGTATGGACTGAAGCTTTCTTT.

The V call is TRBV27, the J call TRBJ1-6; TRBD1 might be the D (5 bases). The CDR3 is 18 amino acids. V was pared by 3 bases and J by 3 bases, with 18 bases between. Germline V lookup: CDR1 MNHEY, CDR2 SMNVEV (reference sequence). The CDR3 loop is CASSFHQVGRDYNSPLHF. The CDR3 DNA is TGTGCCAGCAGTTTTCATCAAGTCGGCAGGGACTATAATTCACCCCTCCACTTT.

The gene calls are TRBV7-2 and TRBJ2-3, with 8 bases that match TRBD2. The CDR3 spans 19 residues. Germline V lookup: CDR1 SGHTA, CDR2 FQGNSA. J gave up 3 bases and V 1 base, and 15 bases lay outside the gene matches. CDR3 bases: TGTGCCAGCAGCTTAGTTATGTGGACTAGCTCTCGGAGGACAGATACGCAGTATTTT. Protein product: CASSLVMWTSSRRTDTQYF.

J is TRBJ1-3 and V is TRBV6-5, with TRBD1 as a possible D gene (6 bases). The CDR3 sequence is 14 residues long. CDR1 MNHEY and CDR2 SVGAGI come from the germline V gene. V was pared by 7 bases and J by 4 bases, with 14 bases between. The CDR3 region is CASTRGAPGNTIYF. DNA for the CDR3: TGTGCCAGCACTCGGGGGGCGCCCGGAAACACCATATATTTT.

The V and J genes are TRBV7-3 and TRBJ1-1; perhaps TRBD1 as D (6 bases). Trimming cost V 1 base and J 5 bases, with 11 bases left between them. Germline CDR1 reads SGHTA; CDR2 reads FQGTGA. The CDR3 sequence is 14 residues long. CDR3 coding DNA: TGTGCCAGCAGCTTAAACAGGGTCGGGACTGAAGCTTTCTTT. Its translation: CASSLNRVGTEAFF. Full variable domain (remainder filled in from reference TRBV7-3 and TRBJ1-1): GAGVSQTPSNKVTEKGKYVELRCDPISGHTALYWYRQSLGQGPEFLIYFQGTGAADDSGLPNDRFFAVRPEGSVSTLKIQRTERGDSAVYLCASSLNRVGTEAFFGQGTRLTVV.

V gene TRBV19 combines with J gene TRBJ2-1; D not certain. V was clipped by 1 base and J by 8 bases, with 9 bases between them. The CDR3 length is 13 residues. Germline CDR1 and CDR2: LNHDA and SQIVND (reference sequence). The CDR3 spells CASSIVYPDEQFF. The CDR3 coding sequence is TGTGCCAGTAGTATAGTTTATCCCGATGAGCAGTTCTTC.

CDR3 DNA: TGTGCCAGCCACTCCGCGGGTAGCACCGGGGAGCTGTTTTTT. It is translated as CASHSAGSTGELFF. The chain uses TRBV6-5 and TRBJ2-2; TRBD2 might be the D (5 bases). The CDR3 covers 14 residues. The germline V gene encodes CDR1 MNHEY and CDR2 SVGAGI. V was cut by 8 bases and J by 4 bases, with 14 bases left in between.

This clone showed up just once. CDR3 nucleotide sequence: TGTGCCAGCACCAGACAGGGAGGTCACGAGCAGTACTTC. Translation gives CASTRQGGHEQYF. The chain uses TRBV2 and TRBJ2-7, with a tentative D call TRBD1 (7 bases). CDR1 is SNHLY and CDR2 is FYNNEI in the germline V gene. This CDR3 region has 13 residues. V lost 7 bases and J lost 5, with 15 bases in between.

This chain connects TRBV3-1 (or the pseudogene TRBV3-2) to TRBJ1-1; D uncertain. Germline-derived CDR1 and CDR2 are LGHDT and YNNKEL (reference sequence). Trimming left V 2 bases short and J 7 bases short, with 14 bases between. CDR3 length: 14 residues. The CDR3 DNA is TGTGCCAGCAGCCAATTCCATGCTGCAGGTGAAGCTTTCTTT. Residues: CASSQFHAAGEAFF.

Written as DNA, the CDR3 is TGTGCCAGCAGTCCCGGGACTAGCGGATCGACCCAGTACTTC. Translation gives CASSPGTSGSTQYF. The V call is TRBV2, the J call TRBJ2-5, with 11 bases fitting TRBD2. Trimming at V came to 5 bases and at J to 7 bases, leaving 6 bases not matched to a gene. The germline gives CDR1 SNHLY, CDR2 FYNNEI. This CDR3 spans 14 amino acids.

Of note for this clone: At one end, the junction sequence differs from germline, possibly due to a read error. The chain couples TRBV7-7 to TRBJ2-7; 7 nucleotides align to TRBD1. The germline gives CDR1 SSHAT, CDR2 FNYEAQ (reference sequence). The CDR3 length is 16 residues. DNA of the CDR3: TGTGCTAGCAGCTTAGGAGCCCTCGGGACAGCCTACGAGCAGTACTTC. Encoded protein: CASSLGALGTAYEQYF.

The rearrangement joins TRBV29-1 to TRBJ2-5; 8 nucleotides line up with TRBD1. This CDR3 comprises 13 residues. Unmatched junction bases numbered 4, after V lost 6 bases and J lost 1 base. Germline V gene data show CDR1 as SQVTM and CDR2 as ANQGSEA. CDR3 amino acids: CSVSQGAQETQYF. CDR3 in DNA: TGCAGCGTGAGTCAGGGGGCCCAAGAGACCCAGTACTTC.

The rearrangement uses TRBV5-4 and TRBJ2-5; TRBD1 matches 11 bases. Germline trimming cut 4 bases from V and 2 bases from J; bases unmatched to any gene: 7. This CDR3 contains 16 residues. CDR1 and CDR2 (germline): SGHNT, YYREEE (reference sequence). The chain's CDR3 is CASSPGTGGLQETQYF. The DNA for the CDR3 is TGTGCCAGCAGCCCTGGGACAGGGGGTTTACAAGAGACCCAGTACTTC. Based on the CDR3 plus reference TRBV5-4 and TRBJ2-5, the full variable domain is ETGVTQSPTHLIKTRGQQVTLRCSSQSGHNTVSWYQQALGQGPQFIFQYYREEENGRGNFPPRFSGLQFPNYSSELNVNALELDDSALYLCASSPGTGGLQETQYFGPGTRLLVL.